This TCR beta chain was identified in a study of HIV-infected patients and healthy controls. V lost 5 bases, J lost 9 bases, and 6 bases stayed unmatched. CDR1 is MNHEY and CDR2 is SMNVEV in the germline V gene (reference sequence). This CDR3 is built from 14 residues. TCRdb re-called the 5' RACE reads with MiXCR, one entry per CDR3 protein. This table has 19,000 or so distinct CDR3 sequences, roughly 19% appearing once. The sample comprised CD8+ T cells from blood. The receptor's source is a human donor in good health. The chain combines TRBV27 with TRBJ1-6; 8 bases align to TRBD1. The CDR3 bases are TGTGCCAGCAGTGGGACAGGCTGGGGTTCACCCCTCCACTTT. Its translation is CASSGTGWGSPLHF.